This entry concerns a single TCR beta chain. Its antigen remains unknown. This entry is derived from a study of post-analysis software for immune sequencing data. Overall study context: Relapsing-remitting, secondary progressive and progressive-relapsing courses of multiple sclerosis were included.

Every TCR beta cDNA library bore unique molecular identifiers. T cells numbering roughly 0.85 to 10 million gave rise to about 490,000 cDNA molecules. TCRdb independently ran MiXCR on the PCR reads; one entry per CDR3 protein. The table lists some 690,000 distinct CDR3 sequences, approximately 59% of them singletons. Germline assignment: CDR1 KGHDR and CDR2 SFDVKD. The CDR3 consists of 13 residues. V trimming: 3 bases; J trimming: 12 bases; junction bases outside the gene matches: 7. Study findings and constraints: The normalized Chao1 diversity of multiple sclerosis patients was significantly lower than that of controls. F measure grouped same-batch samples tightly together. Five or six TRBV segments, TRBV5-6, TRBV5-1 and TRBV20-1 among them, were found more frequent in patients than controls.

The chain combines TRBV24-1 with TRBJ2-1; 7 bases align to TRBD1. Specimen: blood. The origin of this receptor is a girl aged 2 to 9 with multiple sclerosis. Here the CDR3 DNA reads TGTGCCACCAGTGATCGGACAGGCCTACTGCAGTTCTTC. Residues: CATSDRTGLLQFF.